The following is a T cell receptor (beta chain) sequence with its context. Its target is unknown. Data came from immunoSEQ multiplex PCR; TCRdb stores just in-frame clones and leaves some out. Of roughly 69,000 clones in the sample, around 76% were seen once. This specimen comes from a study of radiotherapy plus CTLA-4 blockade in lung cancer. Study context: Of all patients, more than 15% responded objectively and 30% to 35% showed disease control. Study observations and caveats: Expansion of tumor-derived TCR clones was observed in blood after radiotherapy plus ipilimumab. Early blood T cell clone dynamics reportedly forecast response best, with interferon-beta.

Germline CDR1 and CDR2: SGHNT and YYREEE (reference sequence). The V and J ends lost 0 bases and 7 bases respectively, with 11 bases between them. The CDR3 is 15 residues long. The V gene is TRBV5-4, the J gene TRBJ1-6; D might be TRBD1 (5 bases). The sequencing used peripheral blood, collected from a patient treated with radiotherapy plus ipilimumab. The clonotype originates from a human donor with non-small cell lung cancer whose response to radiotherapy plus ipilimumab could not be evaluated. Some clones in this sample may be carry-over from other donors' samples. CDR3 bases: TGTGCCAGCAGCTTGGGAGCAGGGTCGAATTCACCCCTCCACTTT. Residues: CASSLGAGSNSPLHF.